This T cell receptor (beta chain) was sequenced in a study of cytomegalovirus exposure and HLA in healthy donors. PCR was performed using 60 Vbeta and 13 Jbeta primers. Data came from immunoSEQ multiplex PCR; TCRdb stores just in-frame clones and leaves some out. The data hold over 90,000 clones, with under 85% observed a single time. Germline-derived CDR1 and CDR2 are KGHSH and LQKENI. The CDR3 extends over 15 amino acids. V was trimmed by 3 bases and J by 2 bases, leaving 12 bases between them. This clone was detected a few times. Sample: PBMCs. V usage is TRBV18 and J usage is TRBJ2-3; D remains unclear. This clonotype originated in a middle-aged man in good health and CMV-seropositive. CDR3 in DNA: TGTGCCAGCTCACCCAACCGTTTAGACACAGATACGCAGTATTTT. Translated, it gives CASSPNRLDTDTQYF.